One TCR beta chain is described in this entry. What it binds is unknown. Germline CDR1 is LGHDT and CDR2 is YNNKEL (reference sequence). The length of the CDR3 is 15 residues. V was trimmed by 1 base and J by 0 bases, leaving 9 bases between them. MiXCR, applied by TCRdb to the RT-PCR reads, yields one record per CDR3 protein. The table lists some 160,000 distinct CDR3 sequences, roughly 10% of them singletons. This record comes from a study of response to subunit inactivated influenza vaccine. Overall study findings and caveats: Each seasonal influenza vaccination recruits few new T cells, the authors suggested.

The sequence derives from a middle-aged man who received an inactivated influenza vaccine. Source: non-naive T cells sorted from PBMCs, taken 45 days after vaccination. The chain couples TRBV3-1 to TRBJ1-2, with unresolved D. CDR3: CASSQGSEANYGYTF. As DNA, the CDR3 is TGTGCCAGCAGCCAAGGGAGCGAAGCTAACTATGGCTACACCTTC.